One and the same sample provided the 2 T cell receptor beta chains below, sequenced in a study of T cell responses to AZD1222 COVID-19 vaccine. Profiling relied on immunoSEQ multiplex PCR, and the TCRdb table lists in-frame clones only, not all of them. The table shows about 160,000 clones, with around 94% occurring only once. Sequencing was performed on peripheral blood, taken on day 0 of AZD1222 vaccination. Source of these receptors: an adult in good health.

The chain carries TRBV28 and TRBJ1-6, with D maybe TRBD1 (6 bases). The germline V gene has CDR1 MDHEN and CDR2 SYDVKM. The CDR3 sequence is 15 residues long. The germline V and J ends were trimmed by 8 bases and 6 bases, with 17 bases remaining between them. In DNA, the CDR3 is TGTGCCAGCCGGGTAGGGGGGCCCGTTAATTCACCCCTCCACTTT. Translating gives CASRVGGPVNSPLHF.

CDR3: CASSYGTEAFF. Written as DNA, the CDR3 is TGTGCCAGCAGTTACGGAACTGAAGCTTTCTTT. V and J are TRBV6-6 and TRBJ1-1; no definite D call. CDR3 length: 11 residues. CDR1 and CDR2 from the germline V gene are MNHNY and SVGAGI (reference sequence). Trimming shortened V by 2 bases and J by 5 bases, and 3 bases separated the two germline ends.